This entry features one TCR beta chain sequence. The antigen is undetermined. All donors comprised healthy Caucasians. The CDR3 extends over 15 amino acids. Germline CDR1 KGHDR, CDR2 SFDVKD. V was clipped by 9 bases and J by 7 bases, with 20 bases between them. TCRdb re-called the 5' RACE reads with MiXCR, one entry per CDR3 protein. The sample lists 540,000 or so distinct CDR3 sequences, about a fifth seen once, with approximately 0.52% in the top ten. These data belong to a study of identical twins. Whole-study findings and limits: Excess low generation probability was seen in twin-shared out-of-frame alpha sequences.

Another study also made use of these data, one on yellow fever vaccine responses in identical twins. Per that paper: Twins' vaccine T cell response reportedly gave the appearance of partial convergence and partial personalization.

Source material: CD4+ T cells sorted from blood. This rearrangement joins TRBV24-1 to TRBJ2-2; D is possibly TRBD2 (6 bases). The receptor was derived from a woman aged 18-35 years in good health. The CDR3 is CATGPGLSIDGELFF. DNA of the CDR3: TGTGCCACCGGACCGGGACTCTCGATAGACGGGGAGCTGTTTTTT.